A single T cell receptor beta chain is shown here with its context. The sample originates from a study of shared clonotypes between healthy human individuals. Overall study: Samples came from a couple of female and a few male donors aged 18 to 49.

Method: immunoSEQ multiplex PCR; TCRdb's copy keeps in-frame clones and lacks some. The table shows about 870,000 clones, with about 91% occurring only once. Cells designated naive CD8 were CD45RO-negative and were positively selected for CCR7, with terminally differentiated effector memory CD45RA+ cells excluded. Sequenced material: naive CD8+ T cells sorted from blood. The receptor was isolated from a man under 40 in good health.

The CDR3 nucleotides are TGTGCCAGCAGCCAGGGGGCCGAGCAGTACTTC. This codes for CASSQGAEQYF. The rearrangement links TRBV7-3 to TRBJ2-7; 8 nucleotides match TRBD1. The CDR3 length is 11 residues. V was clipped by 5 bases and J by 6 bases; unmatched bases: 0. CDR1 and CDR2 (germline): SGHTA, FQGTGA.